This TCR beta chain was found in a study of blood T cell repertoires in COVID-19 (dated by TCRdb to 2020 to 2021). Turning to the overall study: Samples covering the acute and convalescent phases of COVID-19 were provided by collaborators in the United States, Italy and Spain. The prospective study material was composed of cDNA or gDNA derived from T cells, B-cell-depleted T cells, or PBMCs. The dataset comprised deeply sampled blood TCRbeta repertoires from subjects exposed to, actively infected with, or recovered from COVID-19. The repertoires were released in a freely available public database meant as a resource for research on the immune response to SARS-CoV-2. Samples were obtained from the ongoing ImmuneRACE study (first 160 participants) and from about 1,300 subjects provided by 6 global collaborators. The sample metadata nearly always contained a de-identified subject ID, COVID-19 status, age in years and sex. Where HLA class I and class II types were available, the types were taken from metadata supplied by the sample provider, not from assay-based typing. Summary of the overall study and its limitations: The amount of clinical and demographic metadata varied by source and participant and was provided uncurated.

Reading from cysteine to phenylalanine, the CDR3 counts 14 amino acids. Only the CDR3 DNA stays, 42 bases, in frame from base 1. V loses 3 bases of germline sequence and J loses 5 bases, and the interval between the two ends is 14 bases. The germline V gene (reference sequence) yields DFQATT for CDR1 and SNEGSKA for CDR2. TCRbeta CDR3 regions were amplified from genomic DNA by means of the immunoSEQ Assay, a bias-controlled multiplex PCR. Turning to the authors' computational methods: Nucleated cell counts per sample were estimated from amplification of reference gene primers within the assay. To quantify the absolute abundance of each unique TCRbeta CDR3 rearrangement, sequence reads were collapsed and filtered. For each sample, productive Simpson clonality was calculated by taking the square root of Simpson's diversity index across productive rearrangements. Held by TCRdb, this immuneACCESS table contains in-frame sequences only and omits some clones. Under half of the omission traces to an unresolved V gene where checked; the cause of the rest is unknown. The D gene and trimming were derived from the DNA, and the V and J assignments and clone size from that table. The sample table shows about 210,000 clones, and roughly 94% are seen once. 1.2% of the sample is held by the ten biggest clonotypes.

About this clone: Its antigen is unknown. One base away there is no much larger clone; base qualities are not given.

Whole blood was collected in K2EDTA tubes by collaborating institutions according to the institutions' own protocols. For TCRbeta analysis, collaborators shipped samples as frozen whole blood, isolated PBMCs, or DNA extracted from either of those sample types. The sample comprised peripheral blood. The chain is encoded by TRBV20-1 joined to TRBJ2-1, with the identity of the D gene unclear. This receptor was identified in a man between 25 and 39 years old with acute or convalescent COVID-19. DNA sequence: TGCAGTGCTAGTACCACGTTAGCAGACAATGAGCAGTTCTTC. This codes for CSASTTLADNEQFF.